The 20 T cell receptor beta chains in this list originate from one sample, sequenced in a study of blood T cells in healthy people across ages. Primed by a sample-barcoded 5' primer and a J-beta primer mix, a second PCR proceeded for 7 to 11 cycles. One entry per CDR3 protein results from TCRdb running MiXCR on the 5' RACE reads. Among about 760,000 distinct CDR3 sequences, just over 55% were seen once, and the ten largest hold approximately 24%. The specimen sequenced was blood. The origin of the receptors is a man between 40 and 49 years old in good health.

The chain joins TRBV7-2 to TRBJ2-1, with 11 bases identical to TRBD2. V shed 5 bases and J 6 bases; nucleotides not matched to a gene: 12. The germline CDR1 and CDR2 sequences are SGHTA and FQGNSA. The CDR3 has 17 amino acids. CDR3 in DNA: TGTGCCAGCAGCGTACGCTCCGGGACTAGCGGTCTCAATGAGCAGTTCTTC. Its protein is CASSVRSGTSGLNEQFF.

The J gene is TRBJ2-5, the V gene TRBV30; tentatively, D is TRBD2 (6 bases). Germline V gene data show CDR1 as GTSNPN and CDR2 as SVGIG (reference sequence). V was shortened by 4 bases and J by 2 bases, with 14 bases between the two germline ends. The CDR3 is 14 amino acids. The CDR3 spells CAWMAGRPQETQYF. The CDR3 region has the DNA TGTGCCTGGATGGCGGGGAGACCGCAAGAGACCCAGTACTTC. The complete variable domain, with remaining parts taken from reference TRBV30 and TRBJ2-5, reads SQTIHQWPATLVQPVGSPLSLECTVEGTSNPNLYWYRQAAGRGLQLLFYSVGIGQISSEVPQNLSASRPQDRQFILSSKKLLLSDSGFYLCAWMAGRPQETQYFGPGTRLLVL.

This clonotype was observed a handful of times. V is TRBV10-3 and J is TRBJ2-5; TRBD2 agrees at 13 bases. The CDR3 totals 16 residues. V lost 8 bases, J lost 1 base, and 7 bases stayed unmatched. The V gene's germline CDR1 is ENHRY and CDR2 SYGVKD. The CDR3 nucleotides read TGTGCCATCGCAGCTGGGACTAGCGGGGTCCAAGAGACCCAGTACTTC. Translating gives CAIAAGTSGVQETQYF.

This clonotype was observed a single time. The genes are TRBV25-1 and TRBJ2-1; TRBD2 is a possible D gene (5 bases). TRBJ2-7 explains the end of the DNA better; the J call may be wrong. The CDR3 loop spans 14 amino acids. In germline, CDR1 is MGHDK, CDR2 SYGVNS. CDR3 DNA sequence: TGTGCCAGCAGTGAATGGGAGCGGTACAATGAGCAGTACTTC. It yields the protein CASSEWERYNEQYF.

This chain links TRBV28 with TRBJ1-2; TRBD1 matches at 9 bases. The CDR3 runs to 15 residues. V dropped 3 bases and J dropped 2; count of bases not matched to a gene: 4. The germline CDR1 and CDR2 sequences are MDHEN and SYDVKM. The CDR3 sequence is CASSFVGQGNYGYTF. In DNA form, the CDR3 reads TGTGCCAGCAGTTTTGTCGGACAGGGGAACTATGGCTACACCTTC.

This sequence joins TRBV28 and TRBJ2-7; no clear D. CDR3 length: 15 amino acids. Germline V CDR1 and CDR2: MDHEN, SYDVKM. V lost 5 bases and J 0 bases, leaving 14 bases between the germline ends. The CDR3 coding sequence is TGTGCCAGCAGTGAACCCGGGCTGAGCTCCTACGAGCAGTACTTC. This encodes CASSEPGLSSYEQYF.

This sequence joins TRBV7-9 and TRBJ2-7; D remains ambiguous. The CDR3 has 12 amino acids. The V gene's germline CDR1 is SEHNR and CDR2 FQNEAQ (reference sequence). Trimming left V 2 bases short and J 7 bases short, with 9 bases between. This CDR3 is CASSLNDPEQYF. DNA for the CDR3: TGTGCCAGCAGCTTAAATGATCCTGAGCAGTACTTC.

CDR3 sequence: CASRKGTGQETQYF. DNA for the CDR3: TGTGCCAGCAGAAAAGGGACAGGACAAGAGACCCAGTACTTC. The genes are TRBV6-5 and TRBJ2-4; 8 nucleotides agree with TRBD1. The J call may be incorrect, as the DNA end agrees better with TRBJ2-5. The germline gives CDR1 MNHEY, CDR2 SVGAGI. The CDR3 has 14 residues.

Turning to this clonotype: Germline and junction disagree at one end, which may indicate a read error. The chain carries TRBV20-1 and TRBJ2-7; D unresolved. CDR1 and CDR2 from the germline V gene are DFQATT and SNEGSKA (reference sequence). CDR3 length equals 13 residues. In DNA, the CDR3 is TGCGGTGCTAGAGTGGGTCTCGCGCGTTCCCAGTACTTC. Its translation is CGARVGLARSQYF.

This clonotype came up a few times. V and J are TRBV29-1 and TRBJ2-5, with D hard to call. Trimming pared 4 bases from V and 5 bases from J, leaving 20 bases between. Germline CDR1 and CDR2: SQVTM and ANQGSEA. CDR3 length: 15 amino acids. The CDR3 sequence is CSVVGPDGAQETQYF. The CDR3 DNA reads as TGCAGCGTTGTTGGGCCAGATGGCGCCCAGGAGACCCAGTACTTC.

The V call is TRBV3-1, the J call TRBJ1-2; tentative D call: TRBD1 (5 bases). CDR1 LGHDT and CDR2 YNNKEL come from the germline V gene (reference sequence). CDR3 length equals 14 residues. V was pared by 3 bases and J by 2 bases, with 10 bases between. In nucleotides, the CDR3 is TGTGCCAGCAGCCATCTGGGGGACAACTATGGCTACACCTTC. As protein: CASSHLGDNYGYTF.

This chain connects TRBV27 to TRBJ2-1, with TRBD1 as a possible D gene (6 bases). The CDR3 is 14 amino acids. Germline-derived CDR1 and CDR2 are MNHEY and SMNVEV (reference sequence). Trimming shortened V by 6 bases and J by 6 bases, and 15 bases separated the two germline ends. In nucleotides, the CDR3 is TGTGCCAGCAGCACCCCGGGCAGGGGCAATGAGCAGTTCTTC. Amino acids: CASSTPGRGNEQFF.

Remarks on this clonotype: One junction end does not reproduce the germline sequence, and a read error may be involved. The chain uses TRBV5-1 and TRBJ2-3, with 11 bases lining up with TRBD1. Germline V gene data show CDR1 as SGHRS and CDR2 as YFSETQ. The CDR3 is 16 residues long. CDR3 residues: CASSLRTGGGTDTRYF. CDR3 sequence (DNA): TGCGCCAGCAGCTTGAGGACAGGGGGCGGCACAGATACGCGGTATTTT.

The count of this clonotype is one. The chain combines TRBV7-3 with TRBJ2-2; 10 bases are a match to TRBD2. The length of the CDR3 is 20 residues. J was trimmed by 3 bases and V by 1 base; bases with no gene match: 14. Germline V gene sequence: CDR1 SGHTA, CDR2 FQGTGA. The CDR3 region is CASSLILLAGVLLDTGELFF. The DNA of the CDR3 is TGTGCCAGCAGCTTAATTCTTCTAGCGGGAGTCCTATTAGACACCGGGGAGCTGTTTTTT.

This clonotype was counted between two and nine times. The rearrangement uses TRBV11-2 and TRBJ2-7; D is perhaps TRBD2 (6 bases). The J call may be incorrect, as the DNA end agrees better with TRBJ2-5. There are 12 residues in the CDR3. Germline CDR1 and CDR2: SGHAT and FQNNGV. CDR3 nucleotide sequence: TGTGCCAGCACGGTTGGGGGGGAGACCCAGTACTTC. Amino acids: CASTVGGETQYF.

The chain links TRBV5-6 to TRBJ1-5; D gene uncertain. The V gene's germline CDR1 is SGHDT and CDR2 YYEEEE. The length of the CDR3 is 16 residues. V lost 1 base and J 6 bases, leaving 17 bases between the germline ends. CDR3 sequence (DNA): TGTGCCAGCAGCTTGTCGCTGAACTTACGTACTCAGCCCCAGCATTTT. It specifies CASSLSLNLRTQPQHF.

The rearrangement joins TRBV7-2 to TRBJ2-3; D might be TRBD1 (5 bases). Germline V gene lookup returns CDR1 SGHTA and CDR2 FQGNSA. The CDR3 length is 12 residues. The V and J ends lost 8 bases and 5 bases respectively, with 11 bases between them. CDR3 in amino acids: CASQGEEDTQYF. Here the CDR3 DNA reads TGTGCCAGCCAGGGCGAGGAAGATACGCAGTATTTT. The full variable domain, with the rest looked up from reference TRBV7-2 and TRBJ2-3, is GAGVSQSPSNKVTEKGKDVELRCDPISGHTALYWYRQSLGQGLEFLIYFQGNSAPDKSGLPSDRFSAERTGGSVSTLTIQRTQQEDSAVYLCASQGEEDTQYFGPGTRLTVL.

The chain is built from TRBV19 and TRBJ1-1; weak D call: TRBD1 (6 bases). This CDR3 contains 16 residues. Germline-derived CDR1 and CDR2 are LNHDA and SQIVND (reference sequence). Between the trimmed V and J ends, which lost 3 bases and 5 bases, there was a span of 19 bases. The CDR3: CASSISPGGHPTEAFF. Written as DNA, the CDR3 is TGTGCCAGTAGTATTTCGCCCGGGGGCCATCCAACTGAAGCTTTCTTT.

The chain links TRBV5-1 to TRBJ2-1; TRBD1 agrees at 9 bases. This CDR3 is 17 amino acids long. Per germline, CDR1 SGHRS and CDR2 YFSETQ. V shed 1 base and J 4 bases; nucleotides not matched to a gene: 9. The DNA for the CDR3 is TGCGCCAGCAGCTTGAAGGAAGGGACAGGGATATACAATGAGCAGTTCTTC. The encoded protein is CASSLKEGTGIYNEQFF. The entire variable domain, with the rest obtained from reference TRBV5-1 and TRBJ2-1, is as follows: KAGVTQTPRYLIKTRGQQVTLSCSPISGHRSVSWYQQTPGQGLQFLFEYFSETQRNKGNFPGRFSGRQFSNSRSEMNVSTLELGDSALYLCASSLKEGTGIYNEQFFGPGTRLTVL.

This clonotype was seen more than once but under ten times. The rearrangement uses TRBV27 and TRBJ2-6, with 12 bases that match TRBD1. The J segment lost 2 bases and the V segment lost 4 bases, leaving 6 bases of the junction unmatched. CDR1 MNHEY and CDR2 SMNVEV come from the germline V gene (reference sequence). The CDR3 consists of 18 residues. The CDR3 reads CASSSPGQGAPGANVLTF. The DNA of the CDR3 is TGTGCCAGCAGTTCGCCGGGACAGGGGGCGCCTGGGGCCAACGTCCTGACTTTC.